The rows below give T cell receptor beta chains drawn from one sample of a study of T cell repertoires in cytomegalovirus infection. No antigens are known for them. TCRdb re-derived calls from the reads in MiXCR, one entry per CDR3 protein. The sample has some 700,000 distinct CDR3 sequences, around 30% seen once; the top ten hold about 20%. The sample in question was cultured PBMCs, obtained from culture after CMV antigen stimulation. Receptor source: a human donor in good health (CMV status not recorded). Some clones in this sample may be carry-over from other donors' samples. Each CDR3 is given with its conserved first and last residue. Each record gives: D gene, CDR3 length, J gene, clone size, V gene, CDR3 DNA, CDR3 protein. A D gene is named only where the DNA matches it firmly. For some rows the clone size is stated as once, few or many, or as a class when expanded; others skip it.

>-|14|TRBJ1-2|few|TRBV7-2
TGTGCCAGCAGCTTAGCTAGCAGGGAAGATGGCTACACCTTC
CASSLASREDGYTF
>-|14|TRBJ2-7|many|TRBV7-2
TGTGCCAGCAGCCCCTCAGGGCGCACCTACGAGCAGTACTTC
CASSPSGRTYEQYF
>-|17|TRBJ1-1|few|TRBV18
TGTGCCAGCTCACCACCGTCAGGTAGAGGGGTGAACACTGAAGCTTTCTTT
CASSPPSGRGVNTEAFF
>TRBD2|14|TRBJ2-1|-|TRBV12-3/TRBV12-4
TGTGCCAGCAGAGCGGGGGGGGCTCGCAATGAGCAGTTCTTC
CASRAGGARNEQFF
>-|14|TRBJ2-3|-|TRBV6-6
TGTGCCAGCAGTTACGGTCGTACCACAGATACGCAGTATTTT
CASSYGRTTDTQYF
>-|14|TRBJ1-3|few|TRBV7-2
TGTGCCAGCAGCCGCGGGACTGCCGGAAACACCATATATTTT
CASSRGTAGNTIYF
>-|12|TRBJ2-3|few|TRBV27
TGTGCCAGCACCAAAGGGACAGATACGCAGTATTTT
CASTKGTDTQYF
>-|14|TRBJ2-3|once|TRBV7-6
TGTGCCAGCAGGAAGAGGGAGACCACAGATACGCAGTATTTT
CASRKRETTDTQYF
>-|14|TRBJ1-1|-|TRBV20-1
TGCAGTGCTAGAGTGTACAGGCCAGACACTGAAGCTTTCTTT
CSARVYRPDTEAFF
>-|14|TRBJ2-5|-|TRBV2
TGTGCCAGCAGTGAAGGGACATACCAAGAGACCCAGTACTTC
CASSEGTYQETQYF
>-|13|TRBJ2-4|-|TRBV5-1
TGCGCCAGCAGCGGGGGAAAAGGGAGCATTCAGTACTTC
CASSGGKGSIQYF
>-|16|TRBJ1-2|few|TRBV4-1
TGCGCCAGCAGCCAAGGTCCGAGTGCACACCCGGAGGGCTACACCTTC
CASSQGPSAHPEGYTF
>TRBD1|15|TRBJ1-5|-|TRBV19
TGTGCCAGTAGTCCCTGGACAGGGAAGGATCAGCCCCAGCATTTT
CASSPWTGKDQPQHF
>TRBD2|13|TRBJ2-3|-|TRBV7-9
TGTGCCAGCAGCCCAGGGGGGCTAGCGGGACAAAATTTT
CASSPGGLAGQNF
>TRBD1|13|TRBJ1-1|-|TRBV12-3/TRBV12-4
TGTGCCAGCACCGGGACAGGGGGCACTGAAGCTTTCTTT
CASTGTGGTEAFF
>TRBD2|19|TRBJ2-5|-|TRBV6-6
TGTGCCAGCAGCCCCTGGACTAGCGGGGGTATTGAGGCGTGGGAGACCCAGTACTTC
CASSPWTSGGIEAWETQYF
>-|14|TRBJ2-5|few|TRBV11-2
TGTGCCAGCAGCTTAGGGACGGGAGTGGGCCCTTCGTACTTC
CASSLGTGVGPSYF
>TRBD2|17|TRBJ2-1|-|TRBV6-1
TGTGCCAGCACCGGACTAGCGCAGATTTTATCCTACAATGAGCAGTTCTTC
CASTGLAQILSYNEQFF
>-|11|TRBJ1-2|few|TRBV7-6
TGTGCCAGCAGCGCTTGGCCCAGCTACACCTTC
CASSAWPSYTF
>TRBD2|16|TRBJ2-1|few|TRBV11-3
TGTGCCAGCAGCTCCCTCCCCCTAGCGGGAGGACATGAGCAGTTCTTC
CASSSLPLAGGHEQFF
>-|15|TRBJ2-3|-|TRBV6-6
TGTGCCAGCAGGAACCGACGAGGAGTTCCAGATACGCAGTATTTT
CASRNRRGVPDTQYF
>TRBD2|17|TRBJ2-7|-|TRBV4-1
TGCGCCAGCAGCCAAGCCCAAGGAGCGGGAGTACCCTACGAGCAGTACTTC
CASSQAQGAGVPYEQYF
>-|14|TRBJ1-6|-|TRBV6-8
TGTGCCAGCAGTTACTCGAACGGGGCGGTACCCCTCCACTTT
CASSYSNGAVPLHF
>-|14|TRBJ1-4|many|TRBV7-2
TGTGCCAGCAGCCTAGAGGGCAGGGTTGAAAAACTGTTTTTT
CASSLEGRVEKLFF
>-|13|TRBJ2-5|few|TRBV20-1
TGCAGTGCGGGGTCCCACGCAAGGGAGACCCAGTACTTC
CSAGSHARETQYF
>-|16|TRBJ1-4|few|TRBV4-2
TGTGCCAGCAGCCAACTCACCCCGGTGGATAATGAAAAACTGTTTTTT
CASSQLTPVDNEKLFF
>-|13|TRBJ2-3|-|TRBV6-1
TGTGCCAGCAGTGAAAATCGGAAGGATACGCAGTATTTT
CASSENRKDTQYF
>-|16|TRBJ1-2|-|TRBV18
TGTGCCAGCTCACGGGGTGGAGGGCTACGAGGCAATGGCTACACCTTC
CASSRGGGLRGNGYTF
>-|15|TRBJ2-1|-|TRBV12-3/TRBV12-4
TGTGCTTGTCTGCATTTCGGGACTTACTACAATGAGCAGTTCTTC
CACLHFGTYYNEQFF
>TRBD1|14|TRBJ2-5|-|TRBV6-8
TGTGCCAGCAGGATCTCAGGGGGCGAAGAGACCCAGTACTTC
CASRISGGEETQYF
>-|12|TRBJ2-6|few|TRBV7-9
TGTGGATGGGCCTCTGGGGCCAACGTCCTGACTTTC
CGWASGANVLTF